This T cell receptor beta chain is drawn from a study of T cells in tuberculosis listed by TCRdb under 2018. About the full investigation: The study combined CD1B tetramers and high-throughput TCR immunosequencing to characterize T cells specific for the mycobacterial lipid antigen glucose monomycolate (GMM). Here is what the overall study found, with its caveats: T cells that bind the CD1B-GMM tetramer with low affinity may have been missed by the stringent sort gate.

Because TCR-alpha and TCR-beta chains were sequenced unpaired, no chain pairing information was available. TCR libraries were generated with the immunoSEQ multiplex PCR assay, using TCR-beta and/or TCR-alpha/delta assays for each sample. The amplified TCR libraries were sequenced using the Illumina high-throughput platform. The paper's processing steps were these. Clustering and dimensionality reduction were performed using pairwise TCRdist distances among GMM-specific receptors from ex vivo sorted or in vitro expanded T cells. Sequence motifs, defined by gene usage and CDR3 content, were tested for enrichment in tetramer-positive compared with tetramer-negative populations. The immuneACCESS repertoire file appears here via TCRdb, limited to in-frame rearrangements. These files lack a portion of the clones; in checked studies, under half of the deficit traces to unresolved V genes, and the cause of the others is not known. D and trimming come from the DNA, and the V and J calls and clone size come from that table. This sample holds about 88,000 clones; approximately 91% were observed only once. The leading ten clones occupy 1.9% of the sample.

CDR1 and CDR2 (SGHRS, YFSETQ) derive from the germline V gene. Including the terminal cysteine and phenylalanine, the CDR3 comprises 14 residues. The retained sequence is limited to the CDR3, 42 bases, with the frame set at the first base. As for this clone: Germline is not matched at one junction end, which may reflect a read error.

After being thawed and rested overnight, PBMC were stained with GMM-loaded CD1B tetramer, a Live/Dead dye and anti-CD3, and were then sorted on a FACS Aria II. C32 glucose monomycolate purified from Rhodococcus equi was loaded onto CD1B tetramers. PBMC used for tetramer sorting had been depleted of CD14-expressing monocytes for a separate study before cryopreservation. From each donor, approximately 100,000 tetramer-negative cells were sorted and analyzed together with the tetramer-positive cells. Antigen-specific T cells were sorted from several healthy South African adults using GMM-loaded CD1B tetramers.

The sample was CD1b-GMM tetramer-negative cells sorted from PBMCs. According to the study, the label for this sample's cell subset or site signals: T cells not binding CD1B-GMM tetramer, sorted from same donor. The sequence links TRBV5-1 to TRBJ1-4; the D gene is possibly TRBD1, with 5 bases matching. The clonotype comes from an adult woman with latent tuberculosis. CDR3 region: CASSFGATNEKLLF. The DNA is TGCGCCAGCAGCTTTGGGGCAACTAATGAAAAACTGCTTTTT.